Following are 28 T cell receptor beta chains from one sample sequenced in a study of patients and donors after allogeneic stem cell transplantation. One entry per CDR3 protein results from TCRdb running MiXCR on the RT-PCR reads. In the table there are 400,000 to 500,000 distinct CDR3 sequences, 16% of which are singletons. Sequences were obtained from blood, either unsorted or a sorted T cell fraction (not recorded which). The source is a human donor who was either an allogeneic HSCT recipient or a stem cell or donor lymphocyte infusion donor (not recorded which). It is not recorded whose cells these are; they may come from a transplant donor.

The chain links TRBV10-3 to TRBJ1-2; D is undetermined. CDR1 and CDR2 (germline): ENHRY, SYGVKD. Trimming cost V 7 bases and J 2 bases, with 11 bases left between them. CDR3 length: 13 residues. Here the CDR3 DNA reads TGTGCCATCACCCCGGGAGGAAACTATGGCTACACCTTC. It yields the protein CAITPGGNYGYTF.

This clonotype has a handful of counts. The genes are TRBV10-2 and TRBJ2-7, with TRBD2 matching 7 bases. Germline V gene data show CDR1 as WSHSY and CDR2 as SAAADI. J was trimmed by 2 bases and V by 0 bases; bases with no gene match: 7. This CDR3 comprises 16 residues. CDR3 sequence (DNA): TGCGCCAGCAGTGAGTCCTACGGGGGGTTCGCCTACGAGCAGTACTTC. It encodes CASSESYGGFAYEQYF.

This clonotype was recorded a few times. The J gene is TRBJ2-5, the V gene TRBV15; tentatively, D is TRBD2 (5 bases). V lost 5 bases and J 5 bases, leaving 15 bases between the germline ends. CDR3 length: 14 residues. Per germline, CDR1 LNHNV and CDR2 YYDKDF (reference sequence). CDR3 residues: CATSGRTGVETQYF. The CDR3 DNA reads as TGTGCCACCAGCGGCCGGACTGGAGTTGAGACCCAGTACTTC.

The table lists this clonotype with a few counts. The chain uses TRBV7-9 and TRBJ1-6; a weak D match, TRBD1 (5 bases). This CDR3 is 15 amino acids long. V was cut by 1 base and J by 7 bases, with 11 bases left in between. Germline V gene data show CDR1 as SEHNR and CDR2 as FQNEAQ (reference sequence). CDR3 sequence reads: CASSLGGTKNSPLHF. The CDR3 DNA sequence: TGTGCCAGCAGCTTAGGAGGGACCAAGAATTCACCCCTCCACTTT.

The genes are TRBV7-9 and TRBJ1-1; D gene ambiguous. V was cut by 4 bases and J by 1 base, with 13 bases left in between. CDR1 is SEHNR, CDR2 FQNEAQ, per germline (reference sequence). The CDR3 is 15 amino acids. The CDR3 region is CASSSVGGRNTEAFF. The CDR3 DNA reads as TGTGCCAGCAGCTCAGTGGGAGGGAGGAACACTGAAGCTTTCTTT.

The V and J genes are TRBV11-3 and TRBJ2-3; D is undetermined. CDR3 length equals 13 residues. The V end was cut by 4 bases, the J end by 5 bases, with 10 bases between. Per germline, CDR1 SGHNT and CDR2 YENEEA. Written as DNA, the CDR3 is TGTGCCAGCAGCTGGCCCGGCAGAGATACGCAGTATTTT. The encoded protein is CASSWPGRDTQYF.

This clonotype was seen a few times. The chain has TRBV24-1 and TRBJ2-5; 8 nucleotides align to TRBD1. CDR1 and CDR2 from the germline V gene are KGHDR and SFDVKD. V trimming: 6 bases; J trimming: 2 bases; junction bases outside the gene matches: 7. The CDR3 sequence is 15 residues long. The CDR3 DNA sequence: TGTGCCACCAGTTCGGGCAGGGGGCATCAAGAGACCCAGTACTTC. Translation: CATSSGRGHQETQYF.

This clonotype was seen only a few times. The V gene is TRBV12-3 or TRBV12-4, the J gene TRBJ1-5; 7 bases are a match to TRBD1. The J segment lost 7 bases and the V segment lost 6 bases, leaving 9 bases of the junction unmatched. The CDR3 runs to 14 residues. CDR3 sequence (DNA): TGTGCCAGCAGACCGACAGGGTGGGGGCAGCCCCAGCATTTT. Its protein product is CASRPTGWGQPQHF.

This clonotype was counted between two and nine times. The gene calls are TRBV28 and TRBJ2-6; D unresolved. This CDR3 has 15 amino acids. Trimming took off 6 bases at V and 3 bases at J, with 12 bases between the two ends. CDR1 MDHEN and CDR2 SYDVKM come from the germline V gene. The CDR3 reads CASRSGTLGANVLTF. CDR3 bases: TGTGCCAGCAGGTCCGGCACTCTTGGGGCCAACGTCCTGACTTTC.

A few counts support this clonotype. This chain uses TRBV6-5 with TRBJ2-3, with 9 bases lining up with TRBD1. Looked up from germline, CDR1 is MNHEY and CDR2 is SVGAGI. The CDR3 is 18 amino acids. After removal of 0 bases from V and 0 bases from J, the junction contained 7 bases not matched to a gene. Here the CDR3 DNA reads TGTGCCAGCAGTTACTCGGCGAGGACAGGGGCAAGCACAGATACGCAGTATTTT. Encoded protein: CASSYSARTGASTDTQYF.

This clonotype was picked up a small number of times. The CDR3 coding sequence is TGTGCCAGCAGTTCCTCGGGACAGGGATCCGGCGAGCAGTACTTC. Its translation is CASSSSGQGSGEQYF. The chain recombines TRBV27 with TRBJ2-7; the match to TRBD1 covers 9 bases. Germline loops: CDR1 MNHEY, CDR2 SMNVEV (reference sequence). Germline trimming cut 4 bases from V and 6 bases from J; bases unmatched to any gene: 10. The CDR3 consists of 15 residues.

This clonotype showed up many times. At one end the junction does not follow the germline gene, possibly because of a read error. The gene calls are TRBV5-1 and TRBJ2-3, with 10 positions matching TRBD2. Germline loops: CDR1 SGHRS, CDR2 YFSETQ. The CDR3 spans 15 residues. CDR3 nucleotides: TGTGCCAGCAGTTGGACTAGCGGAAGCACAGATACGCAGTATTTT. Amino acid sequence: CASSWTSGSTDTQYF.

Ten or more counts support this clonotype. J is TRBJ2-2 and V is TRBV12-3 or TRBV12-4, with 7 bases fitting TRBD1. The CDR3 is made up of 16 amino acids. With 6 bases clipped from V and 2 bases from J, the junction kept 9 bases outside the gene matches. The CDR3 region has the DNA TGTGCCAGCAGGAGACAGGGTTGGGGCAACACCGGGGAGCTGTTTTTT. The encoded protein is CASRRQGWGNTGELFF.

This chain links TRBV2 with TRBJ2-7; 12 bases line up with TRBD1. Germline CDR1 reads SNHLY; CDR2 reads FYNNEI. V shed 3 bases, J shed 7 bases, and the junction held 7 bases outside the gene matches. This CDR3 spans 15 amino acids. The CDR3: CASSEGRDRGQEQYF. The CDR3 coding sequence is TGTGCCAGCAGTGAGGGGCGGGACAGGGGGCAAGAGCAGTACTTC.

The chain employs TRBV5-6 and TRBJ2-2; D ambiguous. The CDR3 runs to 16 residues. Germline V CDR1 and CDR2: SGHDT, YYEEEE. Trimming removed 3 bases at V and 0 bases at J, with 12 bases between. CDR3 sequence: CASSSRRPSNTGELFF. In DNA, the CDR3 is TGTGCCAGCAGCTCTCGTCGGCCGTCGAACACCGGGGAGCTGTTTTTT.

This rearrangement joins TRBV11-2 to TRBJ2-1, with TRBD1 identical over 7 bases. The CDR3 totals 16 residues. V lost 2 bases and J lost 4; bases outside the gene matches: 8. Germline V gene lookup returns CDR1 SGHAT and CDR2 FQNNGV. The CDR3 DNA reads as TGTGCCAGCAGCTTAATAGGGGGCGGGTTATACAATGAGCAGTTCTTC. It specifies CASSLIGGGLYNEQFF.

This clonotype has more than one count but fewer than ten. This chain connects TRBV4-2 to TRBJ2-5; 10 nucleotides agree with TRBD1. The V gene's germline CDR1 is LGHNA and CDR2 YNFKEQ. This CDR3 is built from 16 residues. J lost 2 bases, V lost 0 bases, and 3 bases had no gene match. The CDR3 is CASSQDRTGGQETQYF. The CDR3 DNA reads TGTGCCAGCAGCCAAGATCGGACAGGGGGACAAGAGACCCAGTACTTC.

This chain links TRBV20-1 with TRBJ2-5; 7 bases align to TRBD2. The CDR3 totals 12 residues. Germline CDR1 DFQATT, CDR2 SNEGSKA (reference sequence). V shed 6 bases and J 5 bases; nucleotides not matched to a gene: 6. CDR3 sequence: CSAQTSKETQYF. In DNA form, the CDR3 reads TGCAGTGCGCAGACTAGCAAGGAGACCCAGTACTTC.

Ten or more counts support this clonotype. The chain links TRBV12-3 or TRBV12-4 to TRBJ2-7, with 8 bases lining up with TRBD1. The CDR3 covers 15 residues. V was clipped by 5 bases and J by 2 bases; unmatched bases: 8. Here the CDR3 reads CASSLGQGGPYEQYF. DNA of the CDR3: TGTGCCAGCAGTCTCGGACAGGGCGGACCCTACGAGCAGTACTTC.

The chain links TRBV28 to TRBJ1-2; D ambiguous. The CDR3 totals 14 residues. Germline V CDR1 and CDR2: MDHEN, SYDVKM. Trimming cost V 1 base and J 8 bases, with 14 bases left between them. The CDR3 DNA sequence: TGTGCCAGCAGTTTATCGAAAAGCGGGAAAGGCTACACCTTC. It encodes CASSLSKSGKGYTF.

The V call is TRBV6-5, the J call TRBJ1-1; a weak D match, TRBD1 (6 bases). CDR1 MNHEY and CDR2 SVGAGI come from the germline V gene. V was trimmed by 8 bases and J by 3 bases, leaving 13 bases between them. This CDR3 spans 13 amino acids. CDR3 region: CASRSGVYTEAFF. The CDR3 DNA reads TGTGCCAGCCGTTCAGGGGTGTACACTGAAGCTTTCTTT.

The V call is TRBV7-2, the J call TRBJ1-2; D remains ambiguous. CDR3 length equals 11 residues. Germline V gene lookup returns CDR1 SGHTA and CDR2 FQGNSA. Trimming cost V 5 bases and J 8 bases, with 9 bases left between them. CDR3 region: CASSRTRGYTF. CDR3 nucleotide sequence: TGTGCCAGCAGCCGAACGAGGGGCTACACCTTC. Full variable domain (remainder filled in from reference TRBV7-2 and TRBJ1-2): GAGVSQSPSNKVTEKGKDVELRCDPISGHTALYWYRQSLGQGLEFLIYFQGNSAPDKSGLPSDRFSAERTGGSVSTLTIQRTQQEDSAVYLCASSRTRGYTFGSGTRLTVV.

On this clonotype itself: One end of the junction fails to match germline, which may point to a read error. This sequence joins TRBV24-1 and TRBJ1-2; TRBD1 matches at 7 bases. There are 16 residues in the CDR3. In germline, CDR1 is KGHDR, CDR2 SFDVKD. DNA of the CDR3: TGTGCCACCAGTGATTCTAGGGGGCGACAGCTCTATGGCTATACCTTC. This encodes CATSDSRGRQLYGYTF.

The V gene is TRBV6-4, the J gene TRBJ2-3; 8 bases are a match to TRBD2. This CDR3 comprises 15 residues. Trimming took 7 bases from V and 3 from J; bases not matched to a gene: 9. CDR1 MRHNA and CDR2 SNTAGT come from the germline V gene. CDR3 bases: TGTGCCAGCAAACCTAGCGGGTTCGGGACAGATACGCAGTATTTT. The encoded protein is CASKPSGFGTDTQYF.

The chain uses TRBV12-3 or TRBV12-4 and TRBJ1-2; D unresolved. V gave up 3 bases and J gave up 0 bases, with 8 bases separating them. CDR3 size: 14 residues. CDR3 nucleotide sequence: TGTGCCAGCAGTTTGGCCATAACTAACTATGGCTACACCTTC. Its translation is CASSLAITNYGYTF.

The table lists this clonotype with many counts. The chain combines TRBV4-3 with TRBJ1-5, with a weak D call TRBD1 (6 bases). V was pared by 6 bases and J by 3 bases, with 9 bases between. The germline gives CDR1 LGHNA, CDR2 YSLEER. The CDR3 covers 13 residues. Written as DNA, the CDR3 is TGCGCCAGCAGTTCGGGACACAATCAGCCCCAGCATTTT. It yields the protein CASSSGHNQPQHF.

The sample holds a few counts of this clonotype. The V gene is TRBV4-2, the J gene TRBJ1-4; 10 bases are shared with TRBD1. Germline assignment: CDR1 LGHNA and CDR2 YNFKEQ. The trim removed 2 bases at V and 11 bases at J, leaving 8 bases unmatched. The CDR3 contains 15 residues. The CDR3 coding sequence is TGTGCCAGCAGCCAATTCCGGGACAGGGGCTTCAAACTGTTTTTT. Translation gives CASSQFRDRGFKLFF.

The chain joins TRBV18 to TRBJ2-1, with D tentatively TRBD1 (6 bases). V lost 3 bases to trimming and J lost 4 bases, with 19 bases between them. The CDR3 contains 17 residues. The germline V gene has CDR1 KGHSH and CDR2 LQKENI. CDR3 protein: CASSPGRRTDSYNEQFF. The CDR3 bases are TGTGCCAGCTCACCGGGACGGAGGACAGACTCGTACAATGAGCAGTTCTTC. The full variable domain, with the rest looked up from reference TRBV18 and TRBJ2-1, is NAGVMQNPRHLVRRRGQEARLRCSPMKGHSHVYWYRQLPEEGLKFMVYLQKENIIDESGMPKERFSAEFPKEGPSILRIQQVVRGDSAAYFCASSPGRRTDSYNEQFFGPGTRLTVL.